The T cell receptor beta chain under discussion was sequenced for a study of OX40 agonist ivuxolimab in advanced cancers. The overall study: Six ivuxolimab dose levels, 0.01 to 10 mg/kg, were given intravenously every 2 weeks.

V was pared by 4 bases and J by 0 bases, with 13 bases between. The CDR3 spans 15 residues. Germline V gene data show CDR1 as MNHNY and CDR2 as SVGAGI (reference sequence). Here immunoSEQ multiplex PCR was the method, and the copy in TCRdb shows in-frame clones only, minus some. Seen here are approximately 11,000 clones, around 72% observed once, and the top ten hold 15% to 20%. This rearrangement joins TRBV6-6 to TRBJ2-7; TRBD2 might be the D (6 bases). The clonotype was recovered from an adult with an advanced solid tumor such as melanoma, head and neck, liver or kidney cancer. The sequenced sample was CD4+ or CD8+ T cells sorted from blood, obtained in a trial of the OX40 agonist ivuxolimab. The CDR3 loop is CASSLGGPLSYEQYF. In DNA, the CDR3 is TGTGCCAGCAGTTTAGGAGGGCCCCTCTCCTACGAGCAGTACTTC.